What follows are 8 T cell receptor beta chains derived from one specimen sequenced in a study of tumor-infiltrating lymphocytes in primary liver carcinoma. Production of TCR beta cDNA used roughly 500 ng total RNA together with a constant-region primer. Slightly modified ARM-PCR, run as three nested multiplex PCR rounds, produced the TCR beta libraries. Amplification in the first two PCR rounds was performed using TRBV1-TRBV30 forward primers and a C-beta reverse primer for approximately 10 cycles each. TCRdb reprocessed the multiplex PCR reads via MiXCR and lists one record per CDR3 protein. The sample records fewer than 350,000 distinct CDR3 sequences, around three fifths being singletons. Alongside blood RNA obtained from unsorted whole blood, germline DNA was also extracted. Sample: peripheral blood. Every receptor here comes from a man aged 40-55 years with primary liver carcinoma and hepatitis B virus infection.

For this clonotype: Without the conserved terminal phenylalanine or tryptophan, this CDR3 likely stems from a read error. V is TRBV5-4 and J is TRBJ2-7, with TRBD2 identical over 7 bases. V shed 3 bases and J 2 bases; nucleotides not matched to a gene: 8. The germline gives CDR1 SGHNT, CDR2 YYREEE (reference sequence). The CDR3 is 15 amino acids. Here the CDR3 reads CASSSTSELTYEQYS. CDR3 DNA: TGTGCCAGCAGCTCTACTAGCGAGCTTACCTACGAGCAGTACTCC.

CDR3 sequence: CASSKGGSGASRSTQYF. DNA of the CDR3: TGTGCCAGCAGCAAAGGGGGCAGCGGGGCCAGCAGGAGTACGCAGTATTTT. This sequence joins TRBV7-9 and TRBJ2-3, with D perhaps given as TRBD1 or TRBD2 (7 bases each). Germline lookup yields CDR1 SEHNR and CDR2 FQNEAQ (reference sequence). CDR3 size: 17 residues. Trimming took 5 bases from V and 8 from J, leaving 26 bases between them.

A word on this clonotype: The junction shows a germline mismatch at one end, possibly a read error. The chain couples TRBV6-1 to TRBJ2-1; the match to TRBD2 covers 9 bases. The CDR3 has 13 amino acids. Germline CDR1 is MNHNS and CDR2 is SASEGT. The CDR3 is CASTAGGYDEQFF. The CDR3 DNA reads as TGCGCCAGCACAGCGGGAGGCTACGATGAGCAGTTCTTC.

The CDR3 here is CASSPDPDRGNTIYF. Here the CDR3 DNA reads TGTGCCAGTAGCCCAGACCCGGACAGAGGAAACACCATATATTTT. The rearrangement links TRBV7-8 to TRBJ1-3; possible D gene TRBD1, 6 bases. The CDR3 is made up of 15 amino acids. V dropped 9 bases and J dropped 4 bases, with 19 bases sitting between them. Germline CDR1 and CDR2: SGHVS and FQNEAQ.

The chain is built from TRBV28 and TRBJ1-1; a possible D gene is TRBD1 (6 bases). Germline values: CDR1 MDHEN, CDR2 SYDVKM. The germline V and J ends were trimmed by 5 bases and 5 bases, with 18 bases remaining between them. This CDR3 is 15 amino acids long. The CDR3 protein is CASSLTLRRGTEAFF. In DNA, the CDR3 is TGTGCCAGCAGTCTTACCCTCCGGAGGGGGACTGAAGCTTTCTTT.

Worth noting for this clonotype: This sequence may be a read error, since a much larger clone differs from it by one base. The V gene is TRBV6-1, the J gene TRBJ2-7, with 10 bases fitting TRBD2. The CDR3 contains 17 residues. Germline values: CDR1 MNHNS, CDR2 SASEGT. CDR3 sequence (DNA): TGTGTCACCCAACGGGCTAGCGGGGGTCTGAGCTCCTACGAGCAGTACTTC. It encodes CVTQRASGGLSSYEQYF.

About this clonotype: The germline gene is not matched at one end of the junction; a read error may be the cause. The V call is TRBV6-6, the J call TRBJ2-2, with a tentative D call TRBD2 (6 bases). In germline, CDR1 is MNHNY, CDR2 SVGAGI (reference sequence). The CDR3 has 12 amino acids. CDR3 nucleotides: TGTGCCAGCAGTCGGGGGACCGGGGAGCCGTTTTTT. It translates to CASSRGTGEPFF.

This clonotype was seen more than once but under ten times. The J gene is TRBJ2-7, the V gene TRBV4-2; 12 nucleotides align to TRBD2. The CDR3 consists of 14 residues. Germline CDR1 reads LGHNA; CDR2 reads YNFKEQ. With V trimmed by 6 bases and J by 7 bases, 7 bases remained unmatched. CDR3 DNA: TGTGCCAGCAGGCGACTAGCGGGAGAGCTTGAGCAGTACTTC. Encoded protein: CASRRLAGELEQYF.